The clone carrying this T cell receptor beta chain was picked up many times. Its antigen is still unknown. This entry is derived from a study of T-cell memory formation after mild COVID-19. General study findings and limits: CD4+ bias marked clones expanding day 15 to 37, unlike balanced contracting clones.

After 5'RACE with constant-segment primers, TCR alpha and TCR beta cDNA libraries carrying sample barcodes and UMIs were obtained. Via MiXCR, TCRdb re-called the 5' RACE reads, giving one row per CDR3 protein. The data contain around 530,000 distinct CDR3 sequences, about 20% of them singletons. The CDR3 is made up of 15 amino acids. V gave up 1 base and J gave up 4 bases, with 11 bases separating them. The germline V gene encodes CDR1 SGHTA and CDR2 FQGTGA. The gene calls are TRBV7-3 and TRBJ2-1; a possible D gene is TRBD2 (6 bases). The specimen sequenced was PBMCs or a T cell subset sorted from them (not recorded which). The origin of this receptor is an adult woman who had mild COVID-19 (a few samples of this study predate the infection). Cell type and time point are not known. This chain's CDR3 is CASSLKVGLYNEQFF. The CDR3 DNA is TGTGCCAGCAGCTTAAAAGTGGGACTGTACAATGAGCAGTTCTTC.